These 23 T cell receptor beta chains were sequenced from one sample in a study of blood T cell repertoires in COVID-19. Produced via immunoSEQ multiplex PCR; TCRdb's table is partial and in-frame only. The data show around 150,000 clones, more than 75% seen once. The sample comprised peripheral blood. The receptors shown here come from a woman aged 50 to 65 with acute or convalescent COVID-19.

V and J are TRBV19 and TRBJ1-2; D remains ambiguous. Trimming removed 11 bases at V and 0 bases at J, with 25 bases between. CDR3 length: 17 amino acids. Germline V gene lookup returns CDR1 LNHDA and CDR2 SQIVND (reference sequence). The CDR3 DNA is TGTGCCCAAAAGACGGGGAAGGCCCCCATTCCTAACTATGGCTACACCTTC. Translating gives CAQKTGKAPIPNYGYTF.

The CDR3 DNA reads as TGTGCCAGAAGCTTGAGTAGCGGCGAGCAGTACTTC. Encoded protein: CARSLSSGEQYF. The chain combines TRBV5-3 with TRBJ2-7, with TRBD2 as a possible D gene (6 bases). Being an ORF, TRBV5-3 has a function that is uncertain. The V gene lost 1 base and the J gene lost 6 bases, with 8 bases spanning the gap. This CDR3 is built from 12 residues.

The V and J genes are TRBV18 and TRBJ1-1, with D perhaps matching TRBD1 (5 bases). The CDR3 is 13 residues long. Trimming stripped 6 bases from V and 4 bases from J, with 12 bases between. Germline CDR1 is KGHSH and CDR2 is LQKENI. CDR3 in DNA: TGTGCCAGCTCGGGTCGGGGGGGCACTGAAGCTTTCTTT. It translates to CASSGRGGTEAFF.

The rearrangement links TRBV6-6 to TRBJ1-3; TRBD1 might be the D (6 bases). From germline, CDR1 is MNHNY and CDR2 SVGAGI (reference sequence). V lost 4 bases, J lost 2 bases, and 12 bases lay in between. The CDR3 runs to 15 residues. The DNA for the CDR3 is TGTGCCAGCAGTTCCGGGACAACAGCTGGAAACACCATATATTTT. The encoded protein is CASSSGTTAGNTIYF.

This clone showed up just once. The chain combines TRBV28 with TRBJ1-5; tentatively, D is TRBD1 (5 bases). This CDR3 region has 13 residues. From germline, CDR1 is MDHEN and CDR2 SYDVKM. CDR3 sequence: CAMGGDINQPQHF. CDR3 nucleotide sequence: TGTGCTATGGGGGGTGACATCAATCAGCCCCAGCATTTT.

The chain has TRBV4-2 and TRBJ2-3; 10 bases line up with TRBD2. Germline V gives CDR1 LGHNA, CDR2 YNFKEQ. Trimming removed 0 bases from V and 5 bases from J; junction bases left unmatched: 11. The CDR3 runs 18 residues. The CDR3 DNA follows: TGTGCCAGCAGCCAAGACCCGCTAAGCGGGGGGGCGAGAGATACGCAGTATTTT. Translating gives CASSQDPLSGGARDTQYF.

This chain connects TRBV5-1 to TRBJ2-5, with 8 bases identical to TRBD2. Germline V lookup: CDR1 SGHRS, CDR2 YFSETQ. The CDR3 contains 15 residues. Trimming at V came to 4 bases and at J to 1 base, leaving 6 bases not matched to a gene. The CDR3 region has the DNA TGCGCCAGCAGCGCCAGTCTAGCGGGCCAAGAGACCCAGTACTTC. Its protein product is CASSASLAGQETQYF.

The chain employs TRBV28 and TRBJ2-7; 10 bases are shared with TRBD1. There are 16 residues in the CDR3. V shed 4 bases, J shed 5 bases, and the junction held 11 bases outside the gene matches. CDR1 is MDHEN and CDR2 is SYDVKM in the germline V gene. The CDR3, as DNA: TGTGCCAGCAGTTCTAGGGGAGAGACAGGGGGCAACGAGCAGTACTTC. It translates to CASSSRGETGGNEQYF.

V is TRBV6-2 or TRBV6-3 and J is TRBJ2-7, with D possibly matching TRBD1 (6 bases). V shed 2 bases and J shed 2 bases, with 7 bases lying between them. The germline V gene encodes CDR1 MNHEY and CDR2 SVGEGT. The CDR3 loop spans 13 amino acids. CDR3 sequence: CASSYGTPYEQYF. The CDR3 nucleotides read TGTGCCAGCAGTTACGGGACACCCTACGAGCAGTACTTC.

This clone was counted a few times. V gene TRBV19 combines with J gene TRBJ2-5, with D possibly being TRBD1 (7 bases). There are 14 residues in the CDR3. Trimming left V 10 bases short and J 5 bases short, with 20 bases between. CDR1 and CDR2 from the germline V gene are LNHDA and SQIVND (reference sequence). This CDR3 is CATRRVGGGETQYF. CDR3 nucleotides: TGTGCCACCAGGAGGGTAGGGGGCGGTGAGACCCAGTACTTC.

The chain carries TRBV7-8 and TRBJ1-1, with 7 bases fitting TRBD1. The germline V gene encodes CDR1 SGHVS and CDR2 FQNEAQ. This CDR3 has 18 amino acids. With 5 bases clipped from V and 3 bases from J, the junction kept 18 bases outside the gene matches. The CDR3 bases are TGTGCCAGCAGCCCCCCGCAGGGGGATTCTAGGTGGGACACTGAAGCTTTCTTT. Its translation is CASSPPQGDSRWDTEAFF.

The CDR3 protein is CASSLAAGGVGTEAFF. The DNA of the CDR3 is TGTGCCAGCAGCCTAGCTGCGGGGGGGGTAGGTACTGAAGCTTTCTTT. This rearrangement joins TRBV2 to TRBJ1-1, with a possible D match to TRBD1 (5 bases). V was pared by 6 bases and J by 5 bases, with 22 bases between. Per the germline V gene, CDR1 is SNHLY and CDR2 is FYNNEI. This CDR3 spans 16 amino acids.

This chain joins TRBV7-2 and TRBJ1-2; TRBD1 matches 8 bases. CDR3 size: 16 residues. J was trimmed by 2 bases and V by 4 bases; bases with no gene match: 9. Germline V gives CDR1 SGHTA, CDR2 FQGNSA. DNA of the CDR3: TGTGCCAGCAGCTCCCTAGAGACAGGGGTCAACTATGGCTACACCTTC. This sequence encodes CASSSLETGVNYGYTF.

The chain recombines TRBV10-2 with TRBJ1-1, with D possibly TRBD1 on 5 matching bases. The germline V gene encodes CDR1 WSHSY and CDR2 SAAADI. V lost 3 bases to trimming and J lost 1 base, with 15 bases between them. The CDR3 extends over 16 amino acids. This chain's CDR3 is CASSDRGGKSNTEAFF. The CDR3 DNA reads as TGCGCCAGCAGTGACCGCGGGGGGAAATCGAACACTGAAGCTTTCTTT.

The V gene is TRBV6-5, the J gene TRBJ1-6; possible D gene TRBD1, 5 bases. V was shortened by 7 bases and J by 9 bases, with 13 bases between the two germline ends. Germline loops: CDR1 MNHEY, CDR2 SVGAGI. The CDR3 consists of 13 residues. The CDR3 here is CASKLGTGSPLHF. CDR3 nucleotides: TGTGCCAGCAAATTGGGTACAGGTTCACCCCTCCACTTT.

The chain has TRBV28 and TRBJ2-6; D gene uncertain. The CDR3 sequence is 15 residues long. The germline V and J ends were trimmed by 5 bases and 0 bases, with 8 bases remaining between them. Germline CDR1 and CDR2: MDHEN and SYDVKM. The CDR3 here is CASSKRLSGANVLTF. CDR3 DNA: TGTGCCAGCAGTAAAAGACTCTCTGGGGCCAACGTCCTGACTTTC.

The chain joins TRBV30 to TRBJ1-6, with D uncertain. The CDR3 is made up of 14 amino acids. From germline, CDR1 is GTSNPN and CDR2 SVGIG (reference sequence). V was pared by 1 base and J by 10 bases, with 14 bases between. The CDR3 DNA follows: TGTGCCTGGAGTGGAAACAGTAATTCCTCACCCCTCCACTTT. Its protein is CAWSGNSNSSPLHF.

The chain uses TRBV19 and TRBJ2-7; 9 bases match TRBD1. Germline CDR1 is LNHDA and CDR2 is SQIVND (reference sequence). V shed 5 bases, J shed 4 bases, and the junction held 6 bases outside the gene matches. The CDR3 spans 14 residues. CDR3: CASSVDRGLYEQYF. For the CDR3, the DNA is TGTGCCAGTAGTGTGGACAGGGGCCTTTACGAGCAGTACTTC.

This clone was seen just once. J is TRBJ2-4 and V is TRBV21-1; the DNA was not used to check the table's D call, TRBD1. TRBV21-1 is designated a pseudogene. CDR3 length: 18 amino acids. The CDR3 DNA follows: TGTGCCAGCAGCACTCAGGGTTACAGAAGTAAAGCCAAAAACATTCAGTACTTC. Protein sequence: CASSTQGYRSKAKNIQYF.

The V call is TRBV5-1, the J call TRBJ2-3; D is ambiguous. This CDR3 has 12 amino acids. Germline V gene sequence: CDR1 SGHRS, CDR2 YFSETQ. V lost 4 bases, J lost 5 bases, and 8 bases lay in between. CDR3: CASSERGDTQYF. The CDR3 region has the DNA TGCGCCAGCAGCGAGCGAGGAGATACGCAGTATTTT. The variable domain in full, with the rest retrieved from reference TRBV5-1 and TRBJ2-3, is KAGVTQTPRYLIKTRGQQVTLSCSPISGHRSVSWYQQTPGQGLQFLFEYFSETQRNKGNFPGRFSGRQFSNSRSEMNVSTLELGDSALYLCASSERGDTQYFGPGTRLTVL.

In regard to this clone: This same CDR3 is encoded by further DNA sequences in the sample. The V call is TRBV6-5, the J call TRBJ2-3; D may be TRBD2 (6 bases). The V end was cut by 0 bases, the J end by 2 bases, with 9 bases between. This CDR3 spans 15 amino acids. CDR1 and CDR2 from the germline V gene are MNHEY and SVGAGI. CDR3 sequence (DNA): TGTGCCAGCAGTTACTCCGGCGGGGCCACAGATACGCAGTATTTT. It yields the protein CASSYSGGATDTQYF.

The rearrangement uses TRBV27 and TRBJ2-5; D may be TRBD2 (5 bases). Germline CDR1 MNHEY, CDR2 SMNVEV (reference sequence). The CDR3 runs to 15 residues. Trimming stripped 5 bases from V and 5 bases from J, with 18 bases between. CDR3 amino acids: CASSPQWRAGETQYF. The DNA of the CDR3 is TGTGCCAGCAGTCCCCAGTGGCGGGCTGGGGAGACCCAGTACTTC.

This clone was counted between two and nine times. This chain joins TRBV11-1 and TRBJ1-3; 7 bases line up with TRBD1. There are 15 residues in the CDR3. V dropped 5 bases and J dropped 0; count of bases not matched to a gene: 4. Germline assignment: CDR1 SGHAT and CDR2 FQDESV (reference sequence). CDR3 amino acids: CASSRTGGSGNTIYF. The CDR3 DNA follows: TGTGCCAGCAGCCGGACAGGAGGCTCTGGAAACACCATATATTTT.